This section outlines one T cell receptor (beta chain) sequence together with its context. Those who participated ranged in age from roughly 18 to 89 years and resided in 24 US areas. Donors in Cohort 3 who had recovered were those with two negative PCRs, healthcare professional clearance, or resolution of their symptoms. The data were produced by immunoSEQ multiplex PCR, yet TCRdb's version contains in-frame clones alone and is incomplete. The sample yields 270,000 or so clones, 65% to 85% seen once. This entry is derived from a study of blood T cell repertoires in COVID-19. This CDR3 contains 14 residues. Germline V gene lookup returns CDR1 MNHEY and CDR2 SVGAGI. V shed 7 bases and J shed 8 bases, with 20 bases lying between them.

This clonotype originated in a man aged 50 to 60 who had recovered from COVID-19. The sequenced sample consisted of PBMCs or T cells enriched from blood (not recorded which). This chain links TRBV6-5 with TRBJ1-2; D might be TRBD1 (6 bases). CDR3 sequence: CASITRGGDGGYTF. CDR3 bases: TGTGCCAGCATTACCCGGGGGGGCGACGGCGGCTACACCTTC.